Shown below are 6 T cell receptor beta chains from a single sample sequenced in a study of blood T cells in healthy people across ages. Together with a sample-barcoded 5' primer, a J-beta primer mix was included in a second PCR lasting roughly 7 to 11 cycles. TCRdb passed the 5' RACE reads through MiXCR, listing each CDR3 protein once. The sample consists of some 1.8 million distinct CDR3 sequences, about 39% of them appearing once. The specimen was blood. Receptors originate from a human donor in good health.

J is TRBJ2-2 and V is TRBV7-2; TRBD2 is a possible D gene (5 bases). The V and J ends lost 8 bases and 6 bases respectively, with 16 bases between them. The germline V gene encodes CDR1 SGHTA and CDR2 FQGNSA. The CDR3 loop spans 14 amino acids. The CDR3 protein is CASPRTERAGELFF. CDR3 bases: TGTGCCAGCCCTAGGACGGAGAGGGCCGGGGAGCTGTTTTTT.

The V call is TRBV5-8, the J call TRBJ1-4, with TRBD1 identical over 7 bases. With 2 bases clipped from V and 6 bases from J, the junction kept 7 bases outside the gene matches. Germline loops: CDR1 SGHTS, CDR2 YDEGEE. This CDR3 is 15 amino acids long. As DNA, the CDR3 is TGTGCCAGCAGCTTAAGACGACAGGGTTATGAAAAACTGTTTTTT. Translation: CASSLRRQGYEKLFF.

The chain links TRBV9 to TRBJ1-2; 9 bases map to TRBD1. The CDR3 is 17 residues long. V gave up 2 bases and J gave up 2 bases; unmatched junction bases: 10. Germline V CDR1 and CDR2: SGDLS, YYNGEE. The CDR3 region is CASSVPAGTGSNYGYTF. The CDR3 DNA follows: TGTGCCAGCAGCGTCCCAGCCGGGACAGGGAGCAACTATGGCTACACCTTC. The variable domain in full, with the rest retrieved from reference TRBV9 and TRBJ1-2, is DSGVTQTPKHLITATGQRVTLRCSPRSGDLSVYWYQQSLDQGLQFLIQYYNGEERAKGNILERFSAQQFPDLHSELNLSSLELGDSALYFCASSVPAGTGSNYGYTFGSGTRLTVV.

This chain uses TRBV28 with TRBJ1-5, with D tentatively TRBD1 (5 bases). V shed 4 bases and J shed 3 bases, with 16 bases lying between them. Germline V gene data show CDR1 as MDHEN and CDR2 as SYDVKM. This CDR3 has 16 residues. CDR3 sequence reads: CASSSRGGVNNQPQHF. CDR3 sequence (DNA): TGTGCCAGCAGTTCGAGGGGAGGCGTCAACAATCAGCCCCAGCATTTT.

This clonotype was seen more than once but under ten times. Here the CDR3 DNA reads TGCAGCGCAAGACCTGAAAATACGCAGTATTTT. The encoded protein is CSARPENTQYF. V gene TRBV29-1 combines with J gene TRBJ2-3; D remains unclear. CDR3 length: 11 residues. Germline V CDR1 and CDR2: SQVTM, ANQGSEA. V was trimmed by 7 bases and J by 7 bases, leaving 12 bases between them.

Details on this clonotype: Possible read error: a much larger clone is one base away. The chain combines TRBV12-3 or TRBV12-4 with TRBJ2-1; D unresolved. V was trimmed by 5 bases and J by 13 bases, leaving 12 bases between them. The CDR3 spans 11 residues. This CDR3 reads CASSVAETQFF. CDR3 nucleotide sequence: TGTGCCAGCAGTGTGGCAGAGACCCAGTTCTTC.